These 13 T cell receptor beta chains originate from one sample sequenced in a study of control samples from healthy donors and cancer patients (dated by TCRdb to between 2020 and 2021). Library generation was performed with the immunoSEQ multiplex PCR assay. TCRdb stores this immuneACCESS table with in-frame sequences only. Part of the clones is absent; in the studies checked, under half of the shortfall reflects unresolved V genes, and no reason is known for the rest. The sample data list 100,000 to 150,000 clones, and roughly 92% of these were observed just once. The ten largest clones represent under 0.7% of the sample. The specimen sequenced was PBMCs. These receptors originate from a man older than 75 with head and neck cancer.

The chain couples TRBV5-5 to TRBJ2-1; no clear D gene. Trimming removed 0 bases at V and 6 bases at J, with 4 bases between. The CDR3 sequence is 12 residues long. Germline assignment: CDR1 SGHKS and CDR2 YYEKEE (reference sequence). CDR3 region: CASSLAPNEQFF. CDR3 nucleotide sequence: TGTGCCAGCAGCTTGGCCCCCAATGAGCAGTTCTTC.

The rearrangement uses TRBV5-1 and TRBJ1-1; D gene unclear. This CDR3 region has 13 residues. The germline V gene has CDR1 SGHRS and CDR2 YFSETQ. The V end lost 7 bases, the J end lost 2 bases, and 12 bases lay between the germline ends. The CDR3 coding sequence is TGCGCCAGCCGTAGAGGAGGTAACACTGAAGCTTTCTTT. Protein: CASRRGGNTEAFF.

The rearrangement links TRBV15 to TRBJ2-4, with unresolved D. Germline CDR1 reads LNHNV; CDR2 reads YYDKDF (reference sequence). CDR3 length equals 15 residues. Trimming took 0 bases from V and 10 from J, leaving 16 bases between them. CDR3 DNA sequence: TGTGCCACCAGCAGAGATCGCCGGGTTGAGGCGATTCAGTACTTC. Its protein is CATSRDRRVEAIQYF.

The V and J genes are TRBV14 and TRBJ2-3; possible D gene TRBD1, 5 bases. The CDR3 runs to 15 residues. The V gene's germline CDR1 is SGHDN and CDR2 FVKESK. The germline V and J ends were trimmed by 1 base and 3 bases, with 11 bases remaining between them. CDR3 nucleotides: TGTGCCAGCAGCCAAGCGGCAGGGTGGACAGATACGCAGTATTTT. This codes for CASSQAAGWTDTQYF.

The chain combines TRBV4-1 with TRBJ2-5, with TRBD2 matching over 8 bases. Germline V gives CDR1 MGHRA, CDR2 YSYEKL. J was trimmed by 4 bases and V by 7 bases; bases with no gene match: 14. The length of the CDR3 is 16 residues. CDR3 in amino acids: CASKIEGGGLGETQYF. In nucleotides, the CDR3 is TGCGCCAGCAAGATAGAAGGCGGGGGGCTTGGAGAGACCCAGTACTTC.

The V gene is TRBV11-2, the J gene TRBJ2-1; D is unresolved. CDR3 length: 13 residues. Between the trimmed V and J ends, which lost 1 base and 6 bases, there was a span of 7 bases. Germline CDR1 and CDR2: SGHAT and FQNNGV. CDR3 region: CASSLGALNEQFF. In nucleotides, the CDR3 is TGTGCCAGCAGCTTAGGGGCCCTCAATGAGCAGTTCTTC.

The chain joins TRBV2 to TRBJ1-2, with D perhaps matching TRBD1 (6 bases). V shed 6 bases and J shed 2 bases, with 7 bases lying between them. From germline, CDR1 is SNHLY and CDR2 FYNNEI. CDR3 length: 12 residues. The CDR3 sequence is CASRGGNYGYTF. DNA for the CDR3: TGTGCCAGCAGGGGGGGCAACTATGGCTACACCTTC.

V and J are TRBV6-5 and TRBJ1-2, with D maybe TRBD1 (6 bases). The CDR3 totals 15 residues. Germline-derived CDR1 and CDR2 are MNHEY and SVGAGI. With 0 bases removed from V and 2 bases from J, the gap between germline ends came to 10 bases. In nucleotides, the CDR3 is TGTGCCAGCAGTTACTCCAGACAGGCGAACTATGGCTACACCTTC. It codes for CASSYSRQANYGYTF.

The rearrangement joins TRBV5-1 to TRBJ1-1; TRBD1 agrees at 9 bases. The CDR3 totals 14 residues. The V gene's germline CDR1 is SGHRS and CDR2 YFSETQ. The J segment lost 11 bases and the V segment lost 1 base, leaving 9 bases of the junction unmatched. CDR3 sequence (DNA): TGCGCCAGCAGCTTGACCACAGGGGGCGCCCAGGCTTTCTTT. Its translation is CASSLTTGGAQAFF.

The rearrangement joins TRBV3-1 (or the pseudogene TRBV3-2) to TRBJ2-2; TRBD1 is a possible D gene (6 bases). Germline V gives CDR1 LGHDT, CDR2 YNNKEL (reference sequence). The length of the CDR3 is 16 residues. V gave up 4 bases and J gave up 0 bases, with 12 bases separating them. CDR3 nucleotides: TGTGCCAGCAGCCGTTCCGGGACAACGAACACCGGGGAGCTGTTTTTT. Protein sequence: CASSRSGTTNTGELFF.

The rearrangement links TRBV4-1 to TRBJ2-2; a weak D match, TRBD2 (6 bases). Germline V gene data show CDR1 as MGHRA and CDR2 as YSYEKL. The CDR3 runs 15 residues. V was shortened by 3 bases and J by 9 bases, with 17 bases between the two germline ends. The CDR3 is CASSHSPGEGRELFF. In DNA, the CDR3 is TGCGCCAGCAGCCATTCTCCGGGGGAAGGACGGGAGCTGTTTTTT.

This clone was picked up one time. This chain links TRBV18 with TRBJ2-1; maybe TRBD2 (6 bases). Trimming pared 3 bases from V and 8 bases from J, leaving 23 bases between. Looked up from germline, CDR1 is KGHSH and CDR2 is LQKENI. This CDR3 contains 17 residues. This CDR3 reads CASSPRLASGGTDEQFF. The CDR3 bases are TGTGCCAGCTCACCCCGCCTTGCTAGTGGCGGGACCGATGAGCAGTTCTTC.

CDR3 sequence reads: CASSLQRGVGTEAFF. Here the CDR3 DNA reads TGCGCCAGCAGCTTGCAACGGGGGGTTGGGACTGAAGCTTTCTTT. The gene calls are TRBV5-1 and TRBJ1-1; D may be TRBD1 (5 bases). Germline-derived CDR1 and CDR2 are SGHRS and YFSETQ. V shed 1 base and J shed 5 bases, with 15 bases lying between them. The CDR3 is 15 amino acids.